This record covers a single T cell receptor (beta chain). Per the original data handling: It was from reference gene primer amplification that nucleated cell counts were estimated. Generated by immunoSEQ multiplex PCR, the TCRdb table keeps only in-frame clones and is missing some. V, J and clone size derive from that table, while D and trimming were established from the DNA sequence. Among 200,000 or so clones listed, 87% were seen once. The CDR3 length is 15 residues. With 1 base clipped from V and 6 bases from J, the junction kept 9 bases outside the gene matches. CDR1 and CDR2 from the germline V gene are SEHNR and FQNEAQ (reference sequence). These data come from a study of blood T cell repertoires in COVID-19. Study-wide background: In each case, the material was cDNA or gDNA derived from T cells, B-cell-depleted T cells, or PBMCs.

The chain combines TRBV7-9 with TRBJ2-7; 7 nucleotides match TRBD2. Sequences were obtained from PBMCs or T cells enriched from blood (not recorded which). The sequence was obtained from a man younger than 45 in a cohort exposed to, infected with or recovered from COVID-19 (not recorded which). In DNA, the CDR3 is TGTGCCAGCAGCTTAGGGGAGGGACTCAGGTTCGAGCAGTACTTC. Protein sequence: CASSLGEGLRFEQYF.